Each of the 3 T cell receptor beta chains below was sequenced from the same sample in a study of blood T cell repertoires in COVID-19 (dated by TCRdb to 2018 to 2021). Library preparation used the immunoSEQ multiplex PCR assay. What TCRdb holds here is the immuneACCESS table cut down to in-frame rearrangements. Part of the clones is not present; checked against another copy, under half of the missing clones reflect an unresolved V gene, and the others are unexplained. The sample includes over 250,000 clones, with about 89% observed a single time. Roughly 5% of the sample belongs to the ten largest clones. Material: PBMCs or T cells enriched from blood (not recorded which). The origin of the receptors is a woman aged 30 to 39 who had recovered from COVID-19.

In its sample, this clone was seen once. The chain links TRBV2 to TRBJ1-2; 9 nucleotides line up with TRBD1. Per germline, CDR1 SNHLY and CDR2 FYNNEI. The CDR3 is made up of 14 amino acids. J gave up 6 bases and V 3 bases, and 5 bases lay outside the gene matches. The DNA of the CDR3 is TGTGCCAGCAGTGACCACAGGGGGCTTGATGGCTACACCTTC. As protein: CASSDHRGLDGYTF.

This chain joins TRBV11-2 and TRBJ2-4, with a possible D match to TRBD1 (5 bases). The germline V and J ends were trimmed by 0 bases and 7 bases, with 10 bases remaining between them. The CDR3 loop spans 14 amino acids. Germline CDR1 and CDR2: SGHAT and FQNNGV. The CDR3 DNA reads TGTGCCAGCAGCTTAGAGAACGCAGGGAACATTCAGTACTTC. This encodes CASSLENAGNIQYF.

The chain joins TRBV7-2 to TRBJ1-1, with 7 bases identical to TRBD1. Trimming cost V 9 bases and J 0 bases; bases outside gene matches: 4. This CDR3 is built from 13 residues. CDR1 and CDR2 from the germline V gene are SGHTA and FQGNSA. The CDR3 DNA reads TGTGCCAGTGGGGGACAGATGAACACTGAAGCTTTCTTT. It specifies CASGGQMNTEAFF.